This T cell receptor (beta chain) stems from a study of T cell responses to AZD1222 COVID-19 vaccine. Study observations and caveats: Seropositive AZD1222 recipients at baseline numbered only five or six.

This clone was observed a few times. The antigen is undetermined. The protocol was immunoSEQ multiplex PCR, while the TCRdb copy is restricted to in-frame clones and leaves out a portion. The data contain 97,000 or so clones, approximately 84% of them seen just once; the ten biggest clones take up over 15%. The V and J ends lost 3 bases and 1 base respectively, with 10 bases between them. Germline loops: CDR1 SGDLS, CDR2 YYNGEE. The CDR3 covers 14 residues. V gene TRBV9 combines with J gene TRBJ1-1; weak D call: TRBD1 (6 bases). This TCR derives from an adult in good health. The material was peripheral blood, obtained on day 0 of AZD1222 vaccination. This chain's CDR3 is CASSAGQTNTEAFF. As DNA, the CDR3 is TGTGCCAGCAGCGCTGGACAGACGAACACTGAAGCTTTCTTT.